A selection of T cell receptor beta chains follows, all from one sample in a study of T-cell reconstitution after alpha-beta-depleted transplantation in children. TCRdb processed the PCR reads anew with MiXCR; each CDR3 protein has one entry. The sample records approximately 400,000 distinct CDR3 sequences, approximately 10% being singletons. The specimen was PBMCs from the stem cell graft donor, collected from the stem cell graft. These receptors were collected from a human donor who donated a stem cell graft to a child with acute myeloid leukemia. The CDR3 runs from the conserved cysteine through the conserved F or W. The order of the fields is D gene, V gene, clone size, J gene, CDR3 protein, CDR3 DNA. The D gene is left open where the match is weak. Size tells how often a clone was seen (once, few, many) or the class of an expanded clone, and some rows leave it out.

.	TRBV7-2	few	TRBJ2-3	CASSLGAVSTDTQYF	TGTGCCAGCAGCTTAGGTGCGGTGAGCACAGATACGCAGTATTTT
.	TRBV5-1	few	TRBJ2-4	CASSLSGTGDIQYF	TGCGCCAGCAGCTTATCAGGGACCGGGGACATTCAGTACTTC
TRBD1	TRBV6-2/TRBV6-3	.	TRBJ1-1	CASSSNTGGTEAFF	TGTGCCAGCAGTTCAAATACAGGGGGCACTGAAGCTTTCTTT
TRBD2	TRBV5-1	.	TRBJ2-1	CASSYGTSGSDEQFF	TGCGCCAGCAGCTACGGGACTAGCGGGAGCGATGAGCAGTTCTTC
TRBD2	TRBV15	few	TRBJ2-3	CATSRDSGGDTQYF	TGTGCCACCAGCAGAGATAGCGGGGGAGATACGCAGTATTTT
TRBD2	TRBV15	few	TRBJ2-2	CATSRAVSGGVFGGELFF	TGTGCCACCAGCAGAGCGGTTAGCGGGGGAGTTTTCGGCGGGGAGCTGTTTTTT
TRBD1	TRBV19	.	TRBJ2-7	CASSRTGVSYEQYF	TGTGCCAGTTCACGGACAGGGGTCTCCTACGAGCAGTACTTC
.	TRBV29-1	few	TRBJ2-2	CSVELWTANANTGELFF	TGCAGCGTTGAATTGTGGACAGCCAACGCGAACACCGGGGAGCTGTTTTTT
TRBD2	TRBV6-2/TRBV6-3	.	TRBJ2-1	CATRGVAGTRIQQFF	TGTGCCACCAGGGGAGTAGCCGGGACTAGAATCCAGCAGTTCTTC
.	TRBV4-3	many	TRBJ2-3	CASSQDPGADTQYF	TGCGCCAGCAGCCAAGACCCGGGAGCAGATACGCAGTATTTT
.	TRBV5-1	few	TRBJ2-3	CASSSTGTRIPTDTQYF	TGCGCCAGCAGCTCGACCGGGACTCGGATACCCACAGATACGCAGTATTTT
.	TRBV5-1	.	TRBJ2-2	CASSLLQGNTGELFF	TGCGCCAGCAGCTTGCTACAGGGTAACACCGGGGAGCTGTTTTTT
TRBD1	TRBV12-5	few	TRBJ1-2	CASGRDRTYYGYTF	TGTGCTAGTGGCCGGGACAGGACGTACTATGGCTACACCTTC
.	TRBV29-1	few	TRBJ2-4	CSVAQGAKNSQYF	TGCAGCGTTGCCCAGGGAGCCAAAAACAGTCAGTACTTC
.	TRBV10-3	few	TRBJ2-1	CAISDPRNPGPAGGNEQFF	TGTGCCATCAGTGACCCCAGAAACCCCGGTCCCGCCGGGGGAAATGAGCAGTTCTTC
.	TRBV19	.	TRBJ1-1	CASSIGDPLTEAFF	TGTGCCAGTAGTATCGGGGATCCCCTCACTGAAGCTTTCTTT
TRBD1	TRBV7-9	few	TRBJ1-2	CASSPTGGVSYGYTF	TGTGCCAGCAGCCCTACAGGGGGCGTAAGCTATGGCTACACCTTC